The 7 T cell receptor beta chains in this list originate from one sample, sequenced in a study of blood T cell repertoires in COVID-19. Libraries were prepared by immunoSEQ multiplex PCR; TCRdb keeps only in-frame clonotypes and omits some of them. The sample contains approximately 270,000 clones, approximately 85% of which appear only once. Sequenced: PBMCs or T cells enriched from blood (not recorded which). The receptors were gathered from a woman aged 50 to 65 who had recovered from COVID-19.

In nucleotides, the CDR3 is TGTGCCACCAGTGATTCTATCGCCGGGGAGCTGTTTTTT. The encoded protein is CATSDSIAGELFF. This sequence joins TRBV24-1 and TRBJ2-2; D gene uncertain. The CDR3 is 13 amino acids. Germline CDR1 reads KGHDR; CDR2 reads SFDVKD. V dropped 2 bases and J dropped 6 bases, with 6 bases sitting between them.

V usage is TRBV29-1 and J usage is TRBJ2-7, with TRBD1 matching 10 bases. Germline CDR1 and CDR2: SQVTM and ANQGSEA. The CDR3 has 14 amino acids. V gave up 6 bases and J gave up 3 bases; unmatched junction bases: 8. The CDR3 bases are TGCAGCGTGGAGCCGGGACAGGGGATCTACGAGCAGTACTTC. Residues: CSVEPGQGIYEQYF.

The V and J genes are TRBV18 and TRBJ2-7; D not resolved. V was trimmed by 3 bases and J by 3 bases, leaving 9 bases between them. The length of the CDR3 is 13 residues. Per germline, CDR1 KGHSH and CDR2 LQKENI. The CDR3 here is CASSPSLGYEQYF. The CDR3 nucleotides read TGTGCCAGCTCACCGTCCCTAGGCTACGAGCAGTACTTC.

This CDR3 is CASSRTGGFNEQFF. DNA of the CDR3: TGTGCCAGCAGTAGGACAGGGGGTTTCAATGAGCAGTTCTTC. The chain links TRBV2 to TRBJ2-1, with 10 nucleotides matching TRBD1. J was trimmed by 6 bases and V by 5 bases; bases with no gene match: 4. Germline values: CDR1 SNHLY, CDR2 FYNNEI. The CDR3 totals 14 residues.

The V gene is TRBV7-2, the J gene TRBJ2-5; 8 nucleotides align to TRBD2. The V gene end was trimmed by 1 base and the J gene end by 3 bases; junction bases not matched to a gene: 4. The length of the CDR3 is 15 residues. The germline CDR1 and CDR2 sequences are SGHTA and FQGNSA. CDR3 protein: CASSLERAGEETQYF. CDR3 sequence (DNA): TGTGCCAGCAGCTTAGAGCGAGCGGGAGAAGAGACCCAGTACTTC.

CDR3 coding DNA: TGTGCCAGTAGTGTGGGGGGACTCTACAAGCGCAATGAGCAGTTCTTC. Translating gives CASSVGGLYKRNEQFF. This chain uses TRBV19 with TRBJ2-1; D may be TRBD2 (6 bases). Between the trimmed V and J ends, which lost 5 bases and 6 bases, there was a span of 20 bases. The germline V gene encodes CDR1 LNHDA and CDR2 SQIVND (reference sequence). The CDR3 runs 16 residues.

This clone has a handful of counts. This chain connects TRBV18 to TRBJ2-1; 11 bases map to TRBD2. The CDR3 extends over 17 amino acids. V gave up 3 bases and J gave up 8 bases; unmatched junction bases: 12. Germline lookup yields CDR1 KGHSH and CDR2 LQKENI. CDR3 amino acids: CASSPQVAGGPLDEQFF. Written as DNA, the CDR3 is TGTGCCAGCTCACCTCAGGTAGCGGGAGGGCCTCTGGATGAGCAGTTCTTC.